The 15 T cell receptor beta chains below all came from one sample that was sequenced in a study of T cells in narcolepsy (dated by TCRdb to 2017 to 2018). The library was prepared using the immunoSEQ multiplex PCR assay. The table was pulled from immuneACCESS by TCRdb, which kept in-frame rearrangements only. Such tables lose some clones; where checked, under half of the loss comes from unresolved V genes, and the rest has no known cause. The sample data list 28,000 or so clones, and roughly nine tenths of these were observed just once. The top ten clonotypes cover 1.1% of the sample. The sample consisted of CD45RA- memory CD4+ T cells from PBMCs. The sample's cell subset or site label is to be understood as: memory T cells sorted ex vivo from peripheral blood. The receptors derive from a human donor with narcolepsy.

This chain connects TRBV6-1 to TRBJ1-2; 7 nucleotides align to TRBD1. The CDR3 has 13 amino acids. Germline V gene sequence: CDR1 MNHNS, CDR2 SASEGT. Germline trimming cut 10 bases from V and 8 bases from J; bases unmatched to any gene: 13. CDR3 DNA: TGTGCCACCCCGGGACAGTCGGTTCCCGGCTACACCTTC. It specifies CATPGQSVPGYTF.

The chain has TRBV7-9 and TRBJ1-1; 10 bases match TRBD1. With 5 bases clipped from V and 2 bases from J, the junction kept 5 bases outside the gene matches. Germline CDR1 and CDR2: SEHNR and FQNEAQ (reference sequence). The length of the CDR3 is 15 residues. CDR3 DNA: TGTGCCAGCAGCCCCGGGACAGGGGTCAACACTGAAGCTTTCTTT. It codes for CASSPGTGVNTEAFF.

The V gene is TRBV2, the J gene TRBJ2-1, with 9 positions matching TRBD1. The CDR3 consists of 16 residues. CDR1 SNHLY and CDR2 FYNNEI come from the germline V gene. The trim removed 2 bases at V and 4 bases at J, leaving 6 bases unmatched. The CDR3 DNA reads as TGTGCCAGCAGTGAATGGGGCGGACAGGGGTACAATGAGCAGTTCTTC. This encodes CASSEWGGQGYNEQFF.

V gene TRBV18 combines with J gene TRBJ2-5, with D possibly TRBD1 on 6 matching bases. The germline V gene has CDR1 KGHSH and CDR2 LQKENI. The CDR3 totals 13 residues. Trimming took 5 bases from V and 1 from J, leaving 8 bases between them. CDR3 in DNA: TGTGCCAGCTCATGGGGGCCCCAAGAGACCCAGTACTTC. Translated: CASSWGPQETQYF.

The rearrangement uses TRBV29-1 and TRBJ1-1; tentatively, D is TRBD1 (5 bases). Germline lookup yields CDR1 SQVTM and CDR2 ANQGSEA. The CDR3 covers 12 residues. The V and J ends lost 7 bases and 4 bases respectively, with 13 bases between them. DNA for the CDR3: TGCAGCGCTGGTCCCGGGGGCACTGAAGCTTTCTTT. Its protein is CSAGPGGTEAFF.

The rearrangement joins TRBV19 to TRBJ1-2, with D uncertain. Germline lookup yields CDR1 LNHDA and CDR2 SQIVND (reference sequence). The CDR3 loop spans 15 amino acids. V was clipped by 4 bases and J by 1 base, with 13 bases between them. CDR3 DNA sequence: TGTGCCAGTAGTAGTCGGGGAGGCAGTAACTATGGCTACACCTTC. Its translation is CASSSRGGSNYGYTF.

The CDR3 protein is CASSSTGTLGTEAFF. CDR3 DNA sequence: TGCGCCAGCAGCTCAACCGGTACTCTGGGGACTGAAGCTTTCTTT. This sequence joins TRBV5-1 and TRBJ1-1; D is ambiguous. The germline V and J ends were trimmed by 3 bases and 5 bases, with 17 bases remaining between them. Germline assignment: CDR1 SGHRS and CDR2 YFSETQ. The CDR3 totals 15 residues.

The chain uses TRBV12-5 and TRBJ1-5, with D tentatively TRBD1 (6 bases). The germline gives CDR1 LGHNT, CDR2 FRNRAP. This CDR3 spans 15 amino acids. Deletions cut 9 bases from V and 1 base from J, with 16 bases between. The CDR3 sequence: CASHRGGQSNQPQHF. Here the CDR3 DNA reads TGTGCTAGCCATAGAGGGGGGCAAAGCAATCAGCCCCAGCATTTT.

The V gene is TRBV5-1, the J gene TRBJ2-2; unclear D gene. Trimming left V 0 bases short and J 3 bases short, with 6 bases between. Germline V gene data show CDR1 as SGHRS and CDR2 as YFSETQ. CDR3 length equals 14 residues. DNA for the CDR3: TGCGCCAGCAGCTTGGGGGTGGACACCGGGGAGCTGTTTTTT. Its protein product is CASSLGVDTGELFF.

The chain employs TRBV27 and TRBJ1-1, with D unclear. Germline CDR1 reads MNHEY; CDR2 reads SMNVEV (reference sequence). The CDR3 runs 14 residues. V dropped 7 bases and J dropped 6 bases, with 18 bases sitting between them. The CDR3 protein is CASKDPRGYPEAFF. CDR3 coding DNA: TGTGCCAGCAAAGACCCGCGGGGTTATCCTGAAGCTTTCTTT.

The chain has TRBV6-5 and TRBJ2-3, with TRBD1 as a possible D gene (5 bases). V lost 5 bases and J 0 bases, leaving 12 bases between the germline ends. The germline V gene has CDR1 MNHEY and CDR2 SVGAGI. The CDR3 length is 15 residues. CDR3 sequence reads: CASSGGHLSTDTQYF. The CDR3 bases are TGTGCCAGCAGTGGCGGACACCTTAGCACAGATACGCAGTATTTT.

This chain links TRBV15 with TRBJ1-1; 12 positions agree with TRBD1. The germline gives CDR1 LNHNV, CDR2 YYDKDF (reference sequence). The CDR3 is made up of 16 amino acids. The V segment lost 2 bases and the J segment 6 bases; nucleotides outside the gene matches: 7. CDR3 residues: CATSRPWGQGAAEAFF. The CDR3 nucleotides are TGTGCCACCAGCAGACCTTGGGGACAGGGGGCAGCTGAAGCTTTCTTT.

This chain links TRBV7-9 with TRBJ2-3; a possible D gene is TRBD1 (6 bases). Trimming removed 3 bases at V and 8 bases at J, with 9 bases between. This CDR3 is 12 amino acids long. Germline CDR1 reads SEHNR; CDR2 reads FQNEAQ (reference sequence). CDR3 bases: TGTGCCAGCAGCTTCTCGGACAGTACGCAGTATTTT. This codes for CASSFSDSTQYF.

This chain links TRBV7-2 with TRBJ1-1; D call uncertain. The V gene's germline CDR1 is SGHTA and CDR2 FQGNSA. There are 14 residues in the CDR3. Trimming cost V 3 bases and J 0 bases, with 8 bases left between them. The CDR3 DNA sequence: TGTGCCAGCAGCTTGGAGGTTATGAACACTGAAGCTTTCTTT. The encoded protein is CASSLEVMNTEAFF. Full variable domain (missing parts from reference TRBV7-2 and TRBJ1-1): GAGVSQSPSNKVTEKGKDVELRCDPISGHTALYWYRQSLGQGLEFLIYFQGNSAPDKSGLPSDRFSAERTGGSVSTLTIQRTQQEDSAVYLCASSLEVMNTEAFFGQGTRLTVV.

V and J are TRBV6-6 and TRBJ1-2; perhaps TRBD1 as D (6 bases). Germline V gene data show CDR1 as MNHNY and CDR2 as SVGAGI (reference sequence). This CDR3 contains 15 residues. Trimming took 3 bases from V and 6 from J, leaving 17 bases between them. The CDR3 sequence: CASSYPQQGSDGYTF. The CDR3 nucleotides are TGTGCCAGCAGTTATCCCCAACAGGGTTCGGATGGCTACACCTTC.